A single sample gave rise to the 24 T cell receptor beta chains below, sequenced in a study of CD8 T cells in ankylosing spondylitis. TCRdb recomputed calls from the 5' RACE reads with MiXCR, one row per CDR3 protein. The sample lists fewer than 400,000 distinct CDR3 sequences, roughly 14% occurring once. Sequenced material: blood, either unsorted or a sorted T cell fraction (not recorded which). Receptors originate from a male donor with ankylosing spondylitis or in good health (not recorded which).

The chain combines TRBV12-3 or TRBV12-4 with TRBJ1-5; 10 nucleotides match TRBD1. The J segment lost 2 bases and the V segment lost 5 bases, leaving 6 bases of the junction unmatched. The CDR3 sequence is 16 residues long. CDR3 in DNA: TGTGCCAGCAGTGGAAGAGGGACAGGGGGCAATCAGCCCCAGCATTTT. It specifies CASSGRGTGGNQPQHF.

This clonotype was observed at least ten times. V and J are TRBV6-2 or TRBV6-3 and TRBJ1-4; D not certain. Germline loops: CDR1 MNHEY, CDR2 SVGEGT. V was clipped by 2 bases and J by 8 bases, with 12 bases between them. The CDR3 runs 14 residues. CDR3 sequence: CASSYPGIGEKLFF. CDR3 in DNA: TGTGCCAGCAGTTACCCGGGGATCGGCGAAAAACTGTTTTTT.

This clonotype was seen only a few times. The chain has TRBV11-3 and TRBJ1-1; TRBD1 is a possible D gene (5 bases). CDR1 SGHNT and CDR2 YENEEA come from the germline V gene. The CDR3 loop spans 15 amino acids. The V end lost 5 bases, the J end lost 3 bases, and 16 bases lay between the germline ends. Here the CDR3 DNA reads TGTGCCAGCAGCCCTCCTGGGGCAGTTTACACTGAAGCTTTCTTT. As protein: CASSPPGAVYTEAFF. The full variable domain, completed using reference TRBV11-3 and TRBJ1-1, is EAGVVQSPRYKIIEKKQPVAFWCNPISGHNTLYWYLQNLGQGPELLIRYENEEAVDDSQLPKDRFSAERLKGVDSTLKIQPAELGDSAVYLCASSPPGAVYTEAFFGQGTRLTVV.

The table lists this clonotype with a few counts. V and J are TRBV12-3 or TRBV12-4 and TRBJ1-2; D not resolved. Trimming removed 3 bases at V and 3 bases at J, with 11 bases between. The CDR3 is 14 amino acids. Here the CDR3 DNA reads TGTGCCAGCAGTTTGGGGTTTGGGTACTATGGCTACACCTTC. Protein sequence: CASSLGFGYYGYTF.

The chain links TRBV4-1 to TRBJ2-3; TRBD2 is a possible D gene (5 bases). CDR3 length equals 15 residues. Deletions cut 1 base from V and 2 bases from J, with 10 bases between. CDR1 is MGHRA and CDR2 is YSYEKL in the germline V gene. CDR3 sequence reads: CASSQGGSFTDTQYF. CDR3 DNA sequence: TGCGCCAGCAGCCAAGGAGGGAGCTTCACAGATACGCAGTATTTT.

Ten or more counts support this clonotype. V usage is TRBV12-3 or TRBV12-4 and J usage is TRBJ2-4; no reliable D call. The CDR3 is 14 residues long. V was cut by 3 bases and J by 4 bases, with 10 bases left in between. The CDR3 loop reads CASSFSQSKNIQYF. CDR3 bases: TGTGCCAGCAGTTTCAGTCAGAGTAAAAACATTCAGTACTTC.

CDR3 DNA sequence: TGTGCCAGCAGCGTGGGGGACGGCCATAATTCACCCCTCCACTTT. It codes for CASSVGDGHNSPLHF. The chain is built from TRBV3-1 and TRBJ1-6, with D perhaps matching TRBD1 (5 bases). CDR1 and CDR2 from the germline V gene are LGHDT and YNNKEL (reference sequence). The V end was cut by 5 bases, the J end by 5 bases, with 13 bases between. This CDR3 has 15 amino acids.

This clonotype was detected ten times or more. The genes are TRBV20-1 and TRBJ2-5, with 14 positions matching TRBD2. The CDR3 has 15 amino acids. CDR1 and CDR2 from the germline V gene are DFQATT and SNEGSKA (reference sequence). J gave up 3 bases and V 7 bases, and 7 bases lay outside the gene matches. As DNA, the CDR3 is TGCAGTGTTCCGGGACTAGCGGGAGAGAAAGAGACCCAGTACTTC. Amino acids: CSVPGLAGEKETQYF.

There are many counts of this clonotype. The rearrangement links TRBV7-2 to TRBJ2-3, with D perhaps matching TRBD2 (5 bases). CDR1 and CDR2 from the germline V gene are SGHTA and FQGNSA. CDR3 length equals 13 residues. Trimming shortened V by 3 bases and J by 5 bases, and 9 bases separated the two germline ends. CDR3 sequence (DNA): TGTGCCAGCAGCTTCCTTGCGGGAGATACGCAGTATTTT. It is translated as CASSFLAGDTQYF. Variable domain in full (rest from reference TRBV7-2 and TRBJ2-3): GAGVSQSPSNKVTEKGKDVELRCDPISGHTALYWYRQSLGQGLEFLIYFQGNSAPDKSGLPSDRFSAERTGGSVSTLTIQRTQQEDSAVYLCASSFLAGDTQYFGPGTRLTVL.

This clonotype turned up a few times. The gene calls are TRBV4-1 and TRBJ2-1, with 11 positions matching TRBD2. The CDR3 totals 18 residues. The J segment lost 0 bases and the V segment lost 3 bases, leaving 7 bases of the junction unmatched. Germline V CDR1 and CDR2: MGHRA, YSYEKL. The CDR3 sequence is CASSQGTSGPYSYNEQFF. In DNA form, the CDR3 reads TGCGCCAGCAGCCAGGGGACTAGCGGCCCTTACTCCTACAATGAGCAGTTCTTC.

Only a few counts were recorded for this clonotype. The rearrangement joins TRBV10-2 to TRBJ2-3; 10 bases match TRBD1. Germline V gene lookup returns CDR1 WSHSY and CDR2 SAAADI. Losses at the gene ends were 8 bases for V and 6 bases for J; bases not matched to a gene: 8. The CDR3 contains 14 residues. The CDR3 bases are TGCGCCAGCGTGGACAGGGGGGGTACGGATACGCAGTATTTT. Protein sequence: CASVDRGGTDTQYF.

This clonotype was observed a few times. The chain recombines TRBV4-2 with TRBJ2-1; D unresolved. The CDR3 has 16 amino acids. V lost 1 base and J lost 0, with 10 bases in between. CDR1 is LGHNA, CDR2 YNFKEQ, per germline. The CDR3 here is CASSQVSMSSYNEQFF. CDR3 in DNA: TGTGCCAGCAGCCAAGTTTCGATGAGCTCCTACAATGAGCAGTTCTTC.

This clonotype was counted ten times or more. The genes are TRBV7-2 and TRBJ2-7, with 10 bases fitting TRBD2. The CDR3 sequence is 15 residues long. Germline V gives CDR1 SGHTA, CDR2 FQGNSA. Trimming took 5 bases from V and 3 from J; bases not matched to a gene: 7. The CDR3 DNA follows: TGTGCCAGCAGCCCGAGCGGGAGGGAGTACTACGAGCAGTACTTC. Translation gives CASSPSGREYYEQYF.

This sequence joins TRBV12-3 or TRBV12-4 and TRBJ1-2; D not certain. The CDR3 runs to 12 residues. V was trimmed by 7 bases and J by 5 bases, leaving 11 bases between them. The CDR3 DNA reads TGTGCCAGCATAGGGATCGGGTATGGCTACACCTTC. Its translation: CASIGIGYGYTF.

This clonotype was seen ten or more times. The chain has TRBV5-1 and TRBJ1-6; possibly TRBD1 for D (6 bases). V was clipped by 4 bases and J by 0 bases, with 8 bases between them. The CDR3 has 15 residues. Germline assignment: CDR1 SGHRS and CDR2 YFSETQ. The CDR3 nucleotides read TGCGCCAGCAGCCTGGACAGCTCCTATAATTCACCCCTCCACTTT. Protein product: CASSLDSSYNSPLHF.

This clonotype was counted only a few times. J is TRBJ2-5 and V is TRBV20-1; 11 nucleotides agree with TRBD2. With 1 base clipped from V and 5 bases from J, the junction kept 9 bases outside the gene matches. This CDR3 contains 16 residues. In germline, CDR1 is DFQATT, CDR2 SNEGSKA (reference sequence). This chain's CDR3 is CSARGGPSGGRETQYF. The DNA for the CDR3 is TGCAGTGCTAGAGGGGGGCCTAGCGGGGGGCGTGAGACCCAGTACTTC.

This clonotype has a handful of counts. CDR3 nucleotides: TGCGCCAGCAGCCAAGGACAGGGGGCGGAGAATGGCTACACCTTC. Residues: CASSQGQGAENGYTF. The chain employs TRBV4-1 and TRBJ1-2; 10 bases are a match to TRBD1. Germline V gives CDR1 MGHRA, CDR2 YSYEKL. This CDR3 has 15 residues. V lost 1 base and J lost 6; bases outside the gene matches: 5.

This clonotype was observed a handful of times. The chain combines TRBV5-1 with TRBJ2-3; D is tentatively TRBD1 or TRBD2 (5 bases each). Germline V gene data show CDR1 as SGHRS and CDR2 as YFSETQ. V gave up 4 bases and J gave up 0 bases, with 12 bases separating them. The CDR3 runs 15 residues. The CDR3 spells CASSPLGPSTDTQYF. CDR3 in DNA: TGCGCCAGCAGCCCTCTGGGACCGAGCACAGATACGCAGTATTTT.

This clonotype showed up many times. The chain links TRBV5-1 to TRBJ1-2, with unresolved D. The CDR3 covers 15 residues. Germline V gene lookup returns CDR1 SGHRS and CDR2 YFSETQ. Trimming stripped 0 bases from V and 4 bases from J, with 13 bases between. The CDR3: CASSLVRISFYGYTF. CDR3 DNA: TGCGCCAGCAGCTTGGTACGGATTTCTTTCTATGGCTACACCTTC.

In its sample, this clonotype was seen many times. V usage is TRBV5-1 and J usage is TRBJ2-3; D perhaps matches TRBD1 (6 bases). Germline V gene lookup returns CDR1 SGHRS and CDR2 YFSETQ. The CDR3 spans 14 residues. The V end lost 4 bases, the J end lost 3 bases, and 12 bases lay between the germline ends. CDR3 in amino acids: CASSLQGWTDTQYF. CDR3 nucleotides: TGCGCCAGCAGCCTCCAGGGGTGGACAGATACGCAGTATTTT.

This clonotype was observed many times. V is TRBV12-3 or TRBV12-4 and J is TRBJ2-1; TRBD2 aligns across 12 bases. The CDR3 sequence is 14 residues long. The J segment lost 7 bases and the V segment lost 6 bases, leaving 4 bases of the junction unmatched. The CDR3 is CASSRTSGNNEQFF. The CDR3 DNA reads TGTGCCAGCAGCCGGACTAGCGGGAATAATGAGCAGTTCTTC.

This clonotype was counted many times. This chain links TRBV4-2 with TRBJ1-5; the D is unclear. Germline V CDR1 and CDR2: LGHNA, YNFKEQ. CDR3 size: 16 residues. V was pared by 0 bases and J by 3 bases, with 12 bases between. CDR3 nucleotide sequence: TGTGCCAGCAGCCAAGATCTAGGCAGATCCAATCAGCCCCAGCATTTT. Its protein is CASSQDLGRSNQPQHF.

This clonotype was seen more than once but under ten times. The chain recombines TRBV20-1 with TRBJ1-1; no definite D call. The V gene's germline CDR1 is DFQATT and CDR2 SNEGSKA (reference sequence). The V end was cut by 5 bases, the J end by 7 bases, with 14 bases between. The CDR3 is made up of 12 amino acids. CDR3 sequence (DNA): TGCAGTGCTGTAACAGCGCCAGGTGAAGCTTTCTTT. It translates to CSAVTAPGEAFF.

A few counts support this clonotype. CDR3 residues: CSASSGTPSSYEQYF. For the CDR3, the DNA is TGCAGTGCTTCCAGCGGGACGCCGAGCTCCTACGAGCAGTACTTC. The chain combines TRBV20-1 with TRBJ2-7, with 7 bases matching TRBD2. CDR3 length: 15 residues. Germline V gene data show CDR1 as DFQATT and CDR2 as SNEGSKA (reference sequence). V dropped 5 bases and J dropped 0; count of bases not matched to a gene: 10.